The 3 T cell receptor beta chains in this list originate from one sample, sequenced in a study of cytomegalovirus exposure and HLA in healthy donors. 60 Vbeta and 13 Jbeta primers were used in PCR. Measured with immunoSEQ multiplex PCR; TCRdb has only the in-frame clones, and not every one. The profile covers about 140,000 clones, with 80% to 85% appearing a single time and 1.2% taken by the ten largest. Input material: PBMCs. The receptors were sampled from a female donor in good health and CMV-seronegative.

This sequence joins TRBV18 and TRBJ1-4, with D possibly TRBD1 on 5 matching bases. The CDR3 length is 15 residues. CDR1 is KGHSH, CDR2 LQKENI, per germline. V lost 0 bases, J lost 7 bases, and 12 bases lay in between. In DNA form, the CDR3 reads TGTGCCAGCTCACCACCGGAGGGGCTACGTGAAAAACTGTTTTTT. Translated: CASSPPEGLREKLFF.

Concerning this clone itself: In the same sample, other DNA sequences code for this CDR3. The chain carries TRBV7-8 and TRBJ2-7; 7 nucleotides align to TRBD1. CDR3 length: 16 amino acids. Per germline, CDR1 SGHVS and CDR2 FQNEAQ. The ends lost 1 base at V and 2 bases at J; junction bases unmatched: 8. As DNA, the CDR3 is TGTGCCAGCAGCTTAGGGCGACAGGGATCAACCTACGAGCAGTACTTC. Residues: CASSLGRQGSTYEQYF.

In its sample, this clone was seen once. The V call is TRBV29-1, the J call TRBJ2-5; TRBD1 aligns across 9 bases. The CDR3 loop spans 15 amino acids. Germline loops: CDR1 SQVTM, CDR2 ANQGSEA. Trimming took 7 bases from V and 3 from J; bases not matched to a gene: 12. Here the CDR3 DNA reads TGCAGCGCTACACCCGTGACAGGGGGTAAAGAGACCCAGTACTTC. It specifies CSATPVTGGKETQYF.